This TCR beta chain emerged from a study of blood T cell repertoires in COVID-19. Assay: immunoSEQ multiplex PCR; the TCRdb copy retains only in-frame clones and omits some. Of about 48,000 clones listed, approximately 80% are singletons. V lost 1 base and J 10 bases, leaving 14 bases between the germline ends. Germline loops: CDR1 SGHTA, CDR2 FQGNSA. The CDR3 covers 14 residues. The chain recombines TRBV7-2 with TRBJ2-1, with a weak D call TRBD2 (5 bases). The source is a human donor with active or convalescent COVID-19. The donor label of this sample is uncertain. Specimen: peripheral blood. The CDR3 nucleotides read TGTGCCAGCAGCTTAGGGGCCCGTAGCGTAGAGCAGTTCTTC. This encodes CASSLGARSVEQFF.